These 9 T cell receptor beta chains were sequenced from one sample in a study of control samples from healthy donors and cancer patients. TCRdb's table, derived via immunoSEQ multiplex PCR, lists solely in-frame clones and lacks some. The sample includes some 150,000 clones, roughly 94% of them seen just once. Sequences were obtained from blood. The receptor source for this set is a man between 35 and 55 years old in good health.

The V gene is TRBV6-5, the J gene TRBJ1-5, with D hard to call. Deletions cut 8 bases from V and 2 bases from J, with 16 bases between. There are 15 residues in the CDR3. From germline, CDR1 is MNHEY and CDR2 SVGAGI. The CDR3 spells CASLMEGSGNQPQHF. In DNA, the CDR3 is TGTGCCAGCCTTATGGAGGGTTCCGGCAATCAGCCCCAGCATTTT.

The chain employs TRBV30 and TRBJ1-3; D gene unclear. Per the germline V gene, CDR1 is GTSNPN and CDR2 is SVGIG (reference sequence). Deletions cut 4 bases from V and 3 bases from J, with 10 bases between. The CDR3 covers 13 residues. The CDR3 bases are TGTGCCTGGAACCCCTATAATGGAAACACCATATATTTT. Amino acid sequence: CAWNPYNGNTIYF.

The rearrangement links TRBV27 to TRBJ2-3; 9 positions agree with TRBD2. J was trimmed by 3 bases and V by 3 bases; bases with no gene match: 13. This CDR3 spans 18 amino acids. The germline V gene has CDR1 MNHEY and CDR2 SMNVEV (reference sequence). The CDR3: CASSLYGLGAGGTDTQYF. CDR3 sequence (DNA): TGTGCCAGCAGTTTGTATGGACTCGGGGCGGGGGGGACAGATACGCAGTATTTT.

V usage is TRBV5-6 and J usage is TRBJ2-7; D may be TRBD1 (6 bases). Trimming cost V 1 base and J 2 bases, with 13 bases left between them. The CDR3 contains 15 residues. Germline loops: CDR1 SGHDT, CDR2 YYEEEE. CDR3 bases: TGTGCCAGCAGCTTGAAGGGAGAGGGGGCCTACGAGCAGTACTTC. Residues: CASSLKGEGAYEQYF.

The chain is built from TRBV28 and TRBJ2-2; D is uncertain. V shed 7 bases and J shed 2 bases, with 8 bases lying between them. CDR1 and CDR2 from the germline V gene are MDHEN and SYDVKM. This CDR3 comprises 13 residues. The CDR3 sequence is CASIGVNTGELFF. The CDR3 region has the DNA TGTGCCAGCATAGGAGTTAACACCGGGGAGCTGTTTTTT.

This clone was picked up one time. The chain employs TRBV5-4 and TRBJ1-2, with a possible D match to TRBD1 (6 bases). V was clipped by 4 bases and J by 8 bases, with 18 bases between them. The CDR3 extends over 14 amino acids. CDR1 is SGHNT, CDR2 YYREEE, per germline (reference sequence). The CDR3 DNA reads TGTGCCAGCAGCCAGAACAGGGACCGGCGGGGCTACACCTTC. Amino acids: CASSQNRDRRGYTF.

The chain uses TRBV5-1 and TRBJ2-5, with D tentatively TRBD2 (7 bases). The CDR3 totals 14 residues. Germline-derived CDR1 and CDR2 are SGHRS and YFSETQ. Trimming shortened V by 5 bases and J by 2 bases, and 13 bases separated the two germline ends. The CDR3 bases are TGCGCCAGCAGACGGGGGGCGGGTCAAGAGACCCAGTACTTC. It specifies CASRRGAGQETQYF.

The rearrangement uses TRBV28 and TRBJ1-4; D ambiguous. The CDR3 sequence is 13 residues long. V lost 3 bases and J lost 8, with 10 bases in between. CDR1 and CDR2 (germline): MDHEN, SYDVKM. CDR3 in DNA: TGTGCCAGCAGTTTCGCAGGTAGAGAAAAACTGTTTTTT. It translates to CASSFAGREKLFF.

In DNA form, the CDR3 reads TGTGCCAGCAGGGCATCCCGAAGGGAAAAACTGTTTTTT. Translation gives CASRASRREKLFF. V and J are TRBV28 and TRBJ1-4; no firm D call. Deletions cut 6 bases from V and 8 bases from J, with 13 bases between. The germline gives CDR1 MDHEN, CDR2 SYDVKM. The CDR3 totals 13 residues. Supplemented by reference TRBV28 and TRBJ1-4, the full variable domain reads DVKVTQSSRYLVKRTGEKVFLECVQDMDHENMFWYRQDPGLGLRLIYFSYDVKMKEKGDIPEGYSVSREKKERFSLILESASTNQTSMYLCASRASRREKLFFGSGTQLSVL.